The next 7 T cell receptor beta chains were all read from a single sample in a study of long-term antiretroviral therapy in people with HIV (dated by TCRdb to 2021 to 2024). The immunoSEQ hsTCRB v3.0 assay was used at survey level resolution for TRB variable region sequencing. In its TCRdb copy, this immuneACCESS table keeps in-frame sequences only and misses some clones. Where compared with another copy, unresolved V genes explain less than half of these, and the others have no known cause. For this sample the table gives about 33,000 clones, of which roughly 97% were detected only once. The top ten clones comprise just under 3% of the sample. The sample here was unsorted PBMCs, taken 6.9 years after starting antiretroviral therapy. The source of these receptors is a man aged 30 to 39 with HIV.

The chain has TRBV5-6 and TRBJ2-7; D gene uncertain. The CDR3 length is 12 residues. With 2 bases removed from V and 6 bases from J, the gap between germline ends came to 9 bases. CDR1 and CDR2 (germline): SGHDT, YYEEEE. For the CDR3, the DNA is TGTGCCAGCAGCTTTACAACGGGCGAGCAGTACTTC. Protein: CASSFTTGEQYF.

The rearrangement uses TRBV15 and TRBJ1-1; no clear D. CDR1 is LNHNV, CDR2 YYDKDF, per germline (reference sequence). V was cut by 1 base and J by 9 bases, with 12 bases left in between. The CDR3 contains 13 residues. The CDR3 DNA sequence: TGTGCCACCAGCAGAGGTGTCGATCCGCAAGCTTTCTTT. Residues: CATSRGVDPQAFF.

This rearrangement joins TRBV9 to TRBJ1-6, with unresolved D. The CDR3 is made up of 14 amino acids. The germline V and J ends were trimmed by 2 bases and 7 bases, with 10 bases remaining between them. Germline-derived CDR1 and CDR2 are SGDLS and YYNGEE. DNA for the CDR3: TGTGCCAGCAGCGTCGGAACAAACAATTCACCCCTCCACTTT. Protein: CASSVGTNNSPLHF. Variable domain in full (rest from reference TRBV9 and TRBJ1-6): DSGVTQTPKHLITATGQRVTLRCSPRSGDLSVYWYQQSLDQGLQFLIQYYNGEERAKGNILERFSAQQFPDLHSELNLSSLELGDSALYFCASSVGTNNSPLHFGNGTRLTVT.

The CDR3 DNA reads as TGTGCCAGCAGCTTACCATCACCATTCAAACCCCAGTATTTT. Residues: CASSLPSPFKPQYF. This chain uses TRBV7-9 with TRBJ2-3; D remains ambiguous. V was trimmed by 2 bases and J by 12 bases, leaving 18 bases between them. CDR3 size: 14 residues. In germline, CDR1 is SEHNR, CDR2 FQNEAQ (reference sequence).

The V and J genes are TRBV5-5 and TRBJ1-1; D perhaps matches TRBD1 (5 bases). Trimming cost V 0 bases and J 2 bases, with 5 bases left between them. Per the germline V gene, CDR1 is SGHKS and CDR2 is YYEKEE (reference sequence). The CDR3 sequence is 13 residues long. CDR3 DNA: TGTGCCAGCAGCTTGGGGGACAACACTGAAGCTTTCTTT. Its translation is CASSLGDNTEAFF.

This chain uses TRBV19 with TRBJ2-7; possibly TRBD1 or TRBD2 for D (5 bases each). There are 13 residues in the CDR3. The V and J ends lost 1 base and 5 bases respectively, with 9 bases between them. The germline V gene encodes CDR1 LNHDA and CDR2 SQIVND (reference sequence). The CDR3 loop reads CASSIVLGDEQYF. CDR3 nucleotide sequence: TGTGCCAGTAGTATAGTCTTGGGGGACGAGCAGTACTTC.

The chain employs TRBV9 and TRBJ2-7, with 12 bases identical to TRBD2. The germline CDR1 and CDR2 sequences are SGDLS and YYNGEE. The V and J ends lost 0 bases and 0 bases, in that order; junction bases with no gene match: 10. The CDR3 consists of 19 residues. The CDR3 bases are TGTGCCAGCAGCGTAGAGCCGGCTAGCGGGGGGGTAAGCTCCTACGAGCAGTACTTC. It translates to CASSVEPASGGVSSYEQYF.